This T cell receptor beta chain emerged from a study of T cells after yellow fever vaccination (dated by TCRdb to between 2019 and 2020). For context, the study as a whole: The SMART-Seq v4 Ultra Low Input RNA kit was used to prepare libraries from fractions with low cell numbers. To track T-cell clones before and after primary and booster YFV17D yellow fever vaccination, bulk TCR alpha and beta repertoires were sequenced longitudinally. Two healthy male donors, one aged 18 to 29 and one aged 30 to 39 years, were included in the cohort. Bulk PBMC replicates and cell subsets were isolated from blood drawn at multiple timepoints before and after both primary and secondary immunization.

TCR cDNA was synthesized by 5'RACE template switching, through which a universal primer site and unique molecular identifiers were introduced. Priming for cDNA synthesis came from both the TCR alpha and TCR beta constant segments. Library amplification involved two PCR steps, and the second step added sample barcodes and sequencing adapters. Sequencing of libraries was done on Illumina HiSeq 2500 (2x100 bp) or NovaSeq (2x150 bp). As for the authors' bioinformatics: Reads were demultiplexed and collapsed into UMI consensus sequences with MIGEC, and V(D)J alignment was performed with MiXCR. Using edgeR on replicate PBMC samples, clonotypes were called vaccine-responding if FDR was below 0.01 and the log2 fold change was above 5 up to day 15. CD4 or CD8 identity was assigned to each bulk clonotype according to whether the clonotype was present at higher abundance in the sequenced CD4 repertoire or the sequenced CD8 repertoire. The public reads were run again by TCRdb, first through fastp at Q25 and then through MiXCR, and only productive beta chains were kept. Each CDR3 protein appears once, grouped with its most common genes and DNA. The V and J calls here are based on TCRdb, not the publication. In this sample the table shows 620,000 or so distinct CDR3 sequences, 17% of which occur a single time. The ten largest clonotypes hold 17% of the sample.

The treatment or condition label here, explained by the study, means: live attenuated yellow fever vaccine strain. At each blood-draw timepoint, two biological replicates of bulk PBMCs were obtained. PBMCs were isolated from peripheral blood using a standard Ficoll-Paque protocol. TriZol was used to extract RNA from bulk PBMCs, CD4 and CD8 fractions, and dextramer-positive and dextramer-negative fractions. With respect to this clonotype: Its antigen target is currently unknown. Base quality data are lacking; no much larger clone is found one base away.

Broader findings and caveats from the paper: Compared with the primary T-cell response, the secondary T-cell response was weaker but faster, peaking on day 5 rather than day 15. Computational filtering was required because FACS-sorted repertoires could contain abundant contaminating clonotypes from the bulk population. A small share of clonotypes was detected in both CD4 and CD8 compartments, with the overlap likely arising from convergent recombination. After the booster, most of the clones that had expanded following primary vaccination were detected again (almost 98% of CD4 and roughly 90% of CD8), which suggests that memory was broadly maintained. The study included only a couple of donors, which limits how far the findings can be generalized.

CDR1 and CDR2, per the germline V gene (reference sequence), are MNHEY and SMNVEV. V is pruned by 7 bases and J by 4 bases, leaving 4 bases of the junction without a gene match. The cysteine opens and the phenylalanine closes a CDR3 of 14 amino acids. Of the read, only the CDR3 DNA is kept; its 42 bases are in frame from base 1. The sample consisted of PBMCs, taken 4 to 5 days after the first yellow fever vaccination. Recombination joined TRBV27 with TRBJ1-5; a stretch of 10 junction bases matches TRBD1. The sequence came from a man aged 18 to 30 who received the YFV17D yellow fever vaccine. The nucleotide sequence is given as TGTGCCAGCACCCCGGGACAGGGGAATCAGCCCCAGCATTTT. Translated, it gives CASTPGQGNQPQHF.